This is a list of T cell receptor beta chains from one sample in a study of early T cells in non-severe SARS-CoV-2 infection. TCRdb used MiXCR to reprocess the 5' RACE reads, holding one entry per CDR3 protein. The repertoire holds fewer than 35,000 distinct CDR3 sequences, around 6% seen once, with over 5% in the top ten. Sequencing input: whole blood. The receptors shown here come from an adult who was a healthcare worker with PCR-confirmed SARS-CoV-2 infection or an uninfected control (not recorded which). Each CDR3 is given with its conserved first and last residue. The order of the fields is CDR3 DNA, CDR3 protein, clone size, J gene, D gene, V gene. The D gene is left open where the match is weak. Expanded clones are given a class, and other clones once, few, many or no size at all.

cdr3_nt: TGTGCCAGTATGGGACTAGCTTGGCCCTACAATGAGCAGTTCTTC
cdr3_aa: CASMGLAWPYNEQFF
clone_size: many
j_call: TRBJ2-1
d_call: TRBD2
v_call: TRBV19

cdr3_nt: TGTGCCAGCAGTCCCGGGACTAGCGGGACCACCGGGGAGCTGTTTTTT
cdr3_aa: CASSPGTSGTTGELFF
clone_size: few
j_call: TRBJ2-2
d_call: TRBD2
v_call: TRBV12-3/TRBV12-4

cdr3_nt: TGTGCCAGCAGCAAGGCCCAGGGACAGATCTCTGGAAACACCATATATTTT
cdr3_aa: CASSKAQGQISGNTIYF
clone_size: few
j_call: TRBJ1-3
d_call: TRBD1
v_call: TRBV7-6

cdr3_nt: TGCAGCTTCGCCGGGAGGGCCCTGTGGAATGAGCAGTTCTTC
cdr3_aa: CSFAGRALWNEQFF
clone_size: many
j_call: TRBJ2-1
d_call: TRBD2
v_call: TRBV29-1

cdr3_nt: TGTGCCAGCGGACAGGGACTTCACAATGAGCAGTTCTTC
cdr3_aa: CASGQGLHNEQFF
clone_size: -
j_call: TRBJ2-1
d_call: TRBD1
v_call: TRBV12-3/TRBV12-4

cdr3_nt: TGTGCCAGCAGTTTAGTTGGACAGGGCACCGGGGAGCTGTTTTTT
cdr3_aa: CASSLVGQGTGELFF
clone_size: many
j_call: TRBJ2-2
d_call: TRBD1
v_call: TRBV12-3/TRBV12-4

cdr3_nt: TGTGCCACCAGCGGGCGAGGAGGGCAAGAGACCCAGTACTTC
cdr3_aa: CATSGRGGQETQYF
clone_size: few
j_call: TRBJ2-5
d_call: -
v_call: TRBV15

cdr3_nt: TGTGCCAGTACCCACCGGGACAGGGTTAACACTGAAGCTTTCTTT
cdr3_aa: CASTHRDRVNTEAFF
clone_size: many
j_call: TRBJ1-1
d_call: TRBD1
v_call: TRBV19

cdr3_nt: TGTGCCAGCAGTTTCCTACTAGCGAAGAACACCGGGGAGCTGTTTTTT
cdr3_aa: CASSFLLAKNTGELFF
clone_size: many
j_call: TRBJ2-2
d_call: TRBD2
v_call: TRBV27

cdr3_nt: TGTGCCAGCAGTCCCCCCGGGACCCTTGAGGAAAAACTGTTTTTT
cdr3_aa: CASSPPGTLEEKLFF
clone_size: -
j_call: TRBJ1-4
d_call: -
v_call: TRBV28

cdr3_nt: TGCGCCAGCATGTCTAGCGGGAGGGAAAACGAGCAGTACTTC
cdr3_aa: CASMSSGRENEQYF
clone_size: few
j_call: TRBJ2-7
d_call: TRBD2
v_call: TRBV5-1

cdr3_nt: TGTGCCATCAGTGCGAGCATCTCTGGGGCCAACGTCCTGACTTTC
cdr3_aa: CAISASISGANVLTF
clone_size: -
j_call: TRBJ2-6
d_call: -
v_call: TRBV10-3

cdr3_nt: TGCGCCAGCCGACGGGAGAACGAAAAACTGTTTTTT
cdr3_aa: CASRRENEKLFF
clone_size: many
j_call: TRBJ1-4
d_call: -
v_call: TRBV5-1